The rows below give T cell receptor beta chains drawn from one sample of a study of T-cell memory formation after mild COVID-19. TCRdb analysed the 5' RACE reads with MiXCR anew, one entry per CDR3 protein. Among approximately 340,000 distinct CDR3 sequences listed, about a sixth were seen once. The sequenced material came from PBMCs or a T cell subset sorted from them (not recorded which). The receptors come from a man aged 18 to 30 who had mild COVID-19 (a few samples of this study predate the infection). Cell type and time point are not known. The CDR3 runs from the conserved cysteine through the conserved F or W. Each record gives: CDR3 protein, CDR3 DNA, J gene, D gene, V gene, clone size. The D gene is left open where the match is weak. Clone size is given for some rows only: seen once, a few or many times, or a class if the clone is expanded.

cdr3_aa: CASRASGSYNEQFF
cdr3_nt: TGTGCCAGCAGGGCTAGCGGCTCCTACAATGAGCAGTTCTTC
j_call: TRBJ2-1
d_call: TRBD2
v_call: TRBV6-6
clone_size: NA

cdr3_aa: CASTYPGLGGYQETQYF
cdr3_nt: TGTGCCAGCACCTACCCTGGTCTGGGGGGGTACCAAGAGACCCAGTACTTC
j_call: TRBJ2-5
d_call: TRBD2
v_call: TRBV7-9
clone_size: NA

cdr3_aa: CASSSSGTGNSPLHF
cdr3_nt: TGTGCCAGCAGCTCATCCGGGACAGGGAATTCACCCCTCCACTTT
j_call: TRBJ1-6
d_call: TRBD1
v_call: TRBV11-2
clone_size: NA

cdr3_aa: CASTPLGAPNAGELFF
cdr3_nt: TGTGCCAGCACCCCTTTGGGGGCCCCTAATGCCGGGGAGCTGTTTTTT
j_call: TRBJ2-2
d_call: NA
v_call: TRBV12-3/TRBV12-4
clone_size: NA

cdr3_aa: CASRTQGSPYNEQFF
cdr3_nt: TGTGCCAGCAGGACACAGGGATCTCCCTACAATGAGCAGTTCTTC
j_call: TRBJ2-1
d_call: NA
v_call: TRBV28
clone_size: few

cdr3_aa: CATSDFAQAQQYF
cdr3_nt: TGTGCCACCAGTGATTTCGCGCAGGCACAGCAGTATTTT
j_call: TRBJ2-3
d_call: NA
v_call: TRBV24-1
clone_size: once

cdr3_aa: CASSSDRPLDYNEQFF
cdr3_nt: TGTGCCAGCAGCTCAGACAGGCCCCTAGACTACAATGAGCAGTTCTTC
j_call: TRBJ2-1
d_call: NA
v_call: TRBV7-9
clone_size: NA

cdr3_aa: CASSLMVGATDEAEAFF
cdr3_nt: TGTGCCAGCAGCTTAATGGTTGGGGCGACGGATGAAGCTGAAGCTTTCTTT
j_call: TRBJ1-1
d_call: NA
v_call: TRBV7-9
clone_size: NA

cdr3_aa: CASRDSGYGYTF
cdr3_nt: TGTGCCAGTAGGGACAGCGGATATGGCTACACCTTC
j_call: TRBJ1-2
d_call: NA
v_call: TRBV19
clone_size: NA

cdr3_aa: CASSLDPSGVTDTQYF
cdr3_nt: TGCGCCAGCAGCTTGGATCCAAGCGGGGTAACAGATACGCAGTATTTT
j_call: TRBJ2-3
d_call: TRBD2
v_call: TRBV5-1
clone_size: few

cdr3_aa: CASDQGGTEAFF
cdr3_nt: TGTGCCAGTGACCAGGGAGGAACTGAAGCTTTCTTT
j_call: TRBJ1-1
d_call: NA
v_call: TRBV11-2
clone_size: few

cdr3_aa: CASSVDGKQWGEQFF
cdr3_nt: TGTGCCAGCAGCGTAGACGGGAAGCAGTGGGGTGAGCAGTTCTTC
j_call: TRBJ2-1
d_call: NA
v_call: TRBV9
clone_size: few

cdr3_aa: CASSVSGTGAYEQYF
cdr3_nt: TGTGCCAGCAGCGTAAGCGGGACAGGAGCCTACGAGCAGTACTTC
j_call: TRBJ2-7
d_call: NA
v_call: TRBV9
clone_size: few

cdr3_aa: CSAIDGPTIEQYF
cdr3_nt: TGCAGCGCTATTGACGGACCCACAATAGAGCAGTACTTC
j_call: TRBJ2-7
d_call: NA
v_call: TRBV29-1
clone_size: NA

cdr3_aa: CASSHAGQSLANTEAFF
cdr3_nt: TGCGCCAGCAGCCACGCCGGACAGAGTCTCGCGAACACTGAAGCTTTCTTT
j_call: TRBJ1-1
d_call: NA
v_call: TRBV4-3
clone_size: NA

cdr3_aa: CASSQDRPDTQYF
cdr3_nt: TGTGCCAGCAGCCAAGATCGCCCAGATACGCAGTATTTT
j_call: TRBJ2-3
d_call: NA
v_call: TRBV3-1
clone_size: many

cdr3_aa: CARRRESNYGYTF
cdr3_nt: TGTGCCAGACGGAGGGAATCTAACTATGGCTACACCTTC
j_call: TRBJ1-2
d_call: NA
v_call: TRBV30
clone_size: NA

cdr3_aa: CASSPSGTRGSNEQFF
cdr3_nt: TGCGCCAGCAGCCCATCGGGGACTAGAGGGTCCAATGAGCAGTTCTTC
j_call: TRBJ2-1
d_call: TRBD2
v_call: TRBV4-3
clone_size: few

cdr3_aa: CSARRSTEAFF
cdr3_nt: TGCAGTGCTAGACGATCCACTGAAGCTTTCTTT
j_call: TRBJ1-1
d_call: NA
v_call: TRBV20-1
clone_size: NA

cdr3_aa: CSARSGAKNIQYF
cdr3_nt: TGCAGTGCTAGGTCAGGAGCCAAAAACATTCAGTACTTC
j_call: TRBJ2-4
d_call: NA
v_call: TRBV20-1
clone_size: few

cdr3_aa: CASSQKRGAQETQYF
cdr3_nt: TGTGCCAGCAGCCAAAAGCGGGGGGCCCAAGAGACCCAGTACTTC
j_call: TRBJ2-5
d_call: TRBD2
v_call: TRBV4-2
clone_size: few

cdr3_aa: CASTVSYDNSPLHF
cdr3_nt: TGTGCCAGCACCGTTAGCTACGATAATTCACCCCTCCACTTT
j_call: TRBJ1-6
d_call: NA
v_call: TRBV7-2
clone_size: few

cdr3_aa: CASSYSVNTEAFF
cdr3_nt: TGTGCCAGCAGTTACTCGGTGAACACTGAAGCTTTCTTT
j_call: TRBJ1-1
d_call: NA
v_call: TRBV6-5
clone_size: NA

cdr3_aa: CASSISGGPRTEAFF
cdr3_nt: TGTGCCAGTAGTATAAGTGGGGGGCCGAGGACTGAAGCTTTCTTT
j_call: TRBJ1-1
d_call: NA
v_call: TRBV19
clone_size: few

cdr3_aa: CASSLAVSSYEQYF
cdr3_nt: TGTGCCAGCAGCTTAGCGGTCAGCTCCTACGAGCAGTACTTC
j_call: TRBJ2-7
d_call: NA
v_call: TRBV7-6
clone_size: many

cdr3_aa: CASSQGTGGVSYEQYF
cdr3_nt: TGTGCCAGCAGCCAGGGGACAGGGGGAGTCTCCTACGAGCAGTACTTC
j_call: TRBJ2-7
d_call: TRBD1
v_call: TRBV7-2
clone_size: few

cdr3_aa: CASSSRGEREQYF
cdr3_nt: TGTGCCAGCAGCTCCCGAGGGGAGAGGGAGCAGTACTTC
j_call: TRBJ2-7
d_call: NA
v_call: TRBV21-1
clone_size: NA

cdr3_aa: CASSVGAYGANVLTF
cdr3_nt: TGTGCCAGCAGCGTCGGGGCATATGGGGCCAACGTCCTGACTTTC
j_call: TRBJ2-6
d_call: NA
v_call: TRBV5-5
clone_size: NA